This note documents a single TCR beta chain sequence. The record originates from a study of blood T cell repertoires in COVID-19. Looking at the study overall: From the United States, Italy and Spain came samples of acute and convalescent COVID-19. PBMCs, B-cell-depleted T cells, or T cells provided the cDNA or gDNA that made up the material.

Germline CDR1 LGHNA, CDR2 YSLEER. The CDR3 is 15 amino acids. Losses at the gene ends were 1 base for V and 4 bases for J; bases not matched to a gene: 6. Generated by immunoSEQ multiplex PCR, the TCRdb table keeps only in-frame clones and is missing some. This sample yields 150,000 to 180,000 clones, of which more than 80% are seen a single time; roughly 0.54% belongs to the top ten. This rearrangement joins TRBV4-3 to TRBJ1-2, with 7 bases identical to TRBD1. The sequenced sample consisted of peripheral blood. The receptor comes from a man in his fifties or sixties with acute or convalescent COVID-19. CDR3 in amino acids: CASSQVGAGGYGYTF. The CDR3 nucleotides are TGCGCCAGCAGCCAAGTAGGGGCAGGGGGCTATGGCTACACCTTC.